Listed here is a single T cell receptor beta chain. Individuals drawn from 24 US areas were about 18 to 100 years old. Self-reported history from a screening survey and questionnaire set each donor's cohort. The data were obtained in a study of blood T cell repertoires in COVID-19. Background on the study: There were acute and convalescent COVID-19 samples, and they came from the United States, Italy and Spain.

In the authors' workflow: Amplification from reference gene primers served as the basis for estimated nucleated cell counts. Sequencing was performed with immunoSEQ multiplex PCR; in TCRdb, only in-frame clones are kept and a portion is missing. That table is the source of V, J and clone size, and D and trimming were worked out from the DNA. This sample yields about 240,000 clones, of which approximately 86% are seen a single time; 2.5% to 3% belongs to the top ten. This CDR3 has 14 residues. CDR1 MGHRA and CDR2 YSYEKL come from the germline V gene. The V gene lost 0 bases and the J gene lost 2 bases, with 7 bases spanning the gap.

This clonotype was sampled from a woman between 25 and 40 years old with acute COVID-19. Sequenced: PBMCs or T cells enriched from blood (not recorded which). The J gene is TRBJ1-2, the V gene TRBV4-1; D is unclear. The DNA for the CDR3 is TGCGCCAGCAGCCAAGATGACGGGAACTATGGCTACACCTTC. Its translation is CASSQDDGNYGYTF.